The source of this T cell receptor (beta chain) is a study of CD8 T cells in Susac syndrome. V was trimmed by 0 bases and J by 5 bases, leaving 17 bases between them. Per germline, CDR1 GTSNPN and CDR2 SVGIG (reference sequence). CDR3 length: 16 amino acids. About 0.5 to 1 ug RNA was reverse transcribed with random hexamers. TCRdb re-derived calls from the immunoSEQ multiplex PCR reads in MiXCR, one entry per CDR3 protein. Of roughly 330,000 distinct CDR3 sequences in the sample, around 90% were seen once. The receptor was isolated from a human donor with multiple sclerosis. Sequences were obtained from CD4+ T cells from PBMCs. The chain has TRBV30 and TRBJ2-1; no clear D. DNA for the CDR3: TGTGCCTGGAGTGTAATGGAGACCAAAACTAACAATGAGCAGTTCTTC. It translates to CAWSVMETKTNNEQFF.